The entry that follows covers one T cell receptor beta chain sequence. Its target antigen remains unknown. No clone much larger than this one lies a single base away; base qualities are absent. This sample is part of a study of CD8 T cells in Susac syndrome (dated by TCRdb to 2018 to 2020). About the study as a whole: Among the Susac syndrome patients who were sequenced, clinically active disease was present in more than five and clinical remission was observed in roughly eight. Susac syndrome patients were therapy-naive, on corticosteroids (some also receiving IVIg), or on IVIg alone at blood withdrawal. Repertoire sequencing was used to test whether CD8+ T cell activation and differentiation in Susac syndrome was antigen driven. What the research found in general, with its limitations: The TCR sequencing and HLA analysis was acknowledged to have included a relatively small number of individuals. In patients with Susac syndrome, the CD4+ T cell repertoire showed no detectable clonal expansion.

RNA was extracted using the RNeasy kit, and roughly 0.5 to 1 ug of the RNA was reverse transcribed with random hexamers. TCR beta CDR3 regions were amplified with the immunoSEQ multiplex PCR assay covering 54 Vbeta and 13 Jbeta segments. Bias from PCR amplification was corrected by using a synthetic template baseline for primer optimization and for computational correction. For the original study's pipeline: Only productive sequences were kept, with reads annotated to V, D and J genes according to IMGT and analyzed in immunoSEQ Analyzer. To calculate clonality, Shannon entropy was normalized by log2 of the number of productive unique sequences and then subtracted from one. Public and private clones were assessed among the 100 most prevalent clones of each patient and control. Clones were defined as Susac-specific when absent from the healthy and MS cohorts, from 1052 published viral clones and from other ImmuneACCESS disease sequences. TCRdb reprocessed the public reads (quality trimming at Q25 with fastp, clone calling with MiXCR) and kept in-frame beta chains. Rows with a matching CDR3 protein are joined into one entry that keeps the most common DNA and genes. The V and J calls here are based on TCRdb, not the publication. The sample records over 150,000 distinct CDR3 sequences, 85% to 95% of which are singletons. The top ten clones comprise 0.095% to 0.1% of the sample.

Peripheral blood CD8+ and CD4+ T cells from healthy donors, Susac syndrome patients and multiple sclerosis patients were profiled using high-throughput TCR beta sequencing. The Susac syndrome patients fulfilled recently defined diagnostic criteria for definite or probable disease. Bulk CD8+ and CD4+ T cells were purified by magnetic negative isolation, whereas CD8+ TEMRA cells were enriched by FACS. Blood was drawn into EDTA tubes, processed within 24 hours, and PBMCs were isolated by density gradient centrifugation. PBMCs destined for TCR sequencing were cryopreserved in liquid nitrogen and later thawed in a 37 °C water bath. Purity of sorted or isolated CD4+, CD8+ and CD8+ TEMRA cells was at least 90%. Sequenced material: CD4+ T cells from PBMCs. This TCR derives from a human donor with Susac syndrome.

Read as DNA, the sequence is TGCAGTGCTAAGACACCGAACACTGAAGCTTTCTTT. Its protein is CSAKTPNTEAFF. The V gene is TRBV20-1 and the J gene is TRBJ1-1, with the identity of the D gene unclear. Trimming costs V 4 bases and J 1 base, and their ends lie 7 bases apart. The CDR3 covers 12 residues, taking in both the cysteine and the phenylalanine. This entry keeps only the CDR3 DNA: 36 bases, framed from base 1. The germline V gene encodes CDR1 DFQATT and CDR2 SNEGSKA (reference sequence).